The rows below give T cell receptor beta chains drawn from one sample of a study of blood T cells in healthy people across ages. TCRdb reanalysed the 5' RACE reads using MiXCR and keeps one entry per CDR3 protein. Of about 560,000 distinct CDR3 sequences in the sample, 25% to 35% were seen once. These records were also assigned to another study, of T cells of mothers and their children.

Sequenced material: blood. The receptors shown here come from a boy aged 2-15 years in good health. CDR3s include the opening cysteine and the closing phenylalanine or tryptophan. The D gene is left open where the match is weak. Expanded clones get a size class; other rows say once, few or many, or leave the size out.

size: many
D: .
V: TRBV10-3
J: TRBJ2-1
DNA: TGTGCCATCAGTGAAGGGTCGGGGGCCTCCGGCAATGAGCAGTTCTTC
CDR3: CAISEGSGASGNEQFF

size: .
D: .
V: TRBV29-1
J: TRBJ2-2
DNA: TGCAGCGTTCTGATAGCTCAAGCCGGGGAGCTGTTTTTT
CDR3: CSVLIAQAGELFF

size: few
D: .
V: TRBV14
J: TRBJ2-3
DNA: TGTGCCAGCAGCCAAGATCCAGCCACAGATACGCAGTATTTT
CDR3: CASSQDPATDTQYF

size: few
D: .
V: TRBV4-1
J: TRBJ1-6
DNA: TGCGCCAGCAGCCAATCCTGGGCTAGCTCCTATAATTCACCCCTCCACTTT
CDR3: CASSQSWASSYNSPLHF

size: .
D: TRBD2
V: TRBV7-9
J: TRBJ2-5
DNA: TGTGCCAGCAGCCCTCGGACTAGCCTACAAGAGACCCAGTACTTC
CDR3: CASSPRTSLQETQYF

size: once
D: .
V: TRBV4-1
J: TRBJ2-2
DNA: TGCGCCAGCAGCCCGGCTGAGGTAGCGGCGAACACCGGGGAGCTGTTTTTT
CDR3: CASSPAEVAANTGELFF

size: few
D: .
V: TRBV28
J: TRBJ2-7
DNA: TGTGCCAGCAGTGAACTTAGGGGGGGTAGGAACTACGAGCAGTACTTC
CDR3: CASSELRGGRNYEQYF

size: few
D: TRBD1
V: TRBV5-1
J: TRBJ2-5
DNA: TGCGCCAGCAGCCTGGGACAGTCCTACGATCGGCAGTACTTC
CDR3: CASSLGQSYDRQYF

size: .
D: .
V: TRBV7-9
J: TRBJ2-2
DNA: TGTGCCAGCAGCCCTCCAGACAGACTCACCGGGGAGCTGTTTTTT
CDR3: CASSPPDRLTGELFF

size: .
D: TRBD1
V: TRBV18
J: TRBJ2-5
DNA: TGTGCCAGCTCACCACGGACAGGGAATGGAGAGACCCAGTACTTC
CDR3: CASSPRTGNGETQYF

size: few
D: .
V: TRBV7-6
J: TRBJ1-2
DNA: TGTGCCAGCAGCCCAGGCGCAGGGGAGGTCTACACCTTC
CDR3: CASSPGAGEVYTF

size: few
D: .
V: TRBV12-3/TRBV12-4
J: TRBJ2-5
DNA: TGTGCCAGCAGTTTGGAGGGCGCGAGGCAAGAGACCCAGTACTTC
CDR3: CASSLEGARQETQYF

size: .
D: .
V: TRBV10-3
J: TRBJ2-6
DNA: TGTGCCATCGGCAGCGATAACTCTGGGGCCAACGTCCTGACTTTC
CDR3: CAIGSDNSGANVLTF

size: .
D: TRBD1
V: TRBV29-1
J: TRBJ2-2
DNA: TGCAGCGTGGGCGTACGGGACAGGGTGAACACCGGGGAGCTGTTTTTT
CDR3: CSVGVRDRVNTGELFF

size: .
D: TRBD1
V: TRBV5-1
J: TRBJ1-1
DNA: TGCGCCAGCAGCTTGTTACCCGGGACAGGGGCTGAAGCTTTCTTT
CDR3: CASSLLPGTGAEAFF

size: many
D: TRBD1
V: TRBV5-1
J: TRBJ2-7
DNA: TGTGCCAGCAGCTCCGGGACAGGGTCCTACGAGCAGTACTTC
CDR3: CASSSGTGSYEQYF

size: .
D: TRBD1
V: TRBV7-8
J: TRBJ2-7
DNA: TGTGCCAGCAGCTTAGATCCCGGGACAGACTCCTACGAGCAGTACTTC
CDR3: CASSLDPGTDSYEQYF

size: .
D: .
V: TRBV2
J: TRBJ1-6
DNA: TGTGCCAGCAGAACGACGGGACAACGCGGTTCACCCCTCCACTTT
CDR3: CASRTTGQRGSPLHF

size: few
D: .
V: TRBV7-9
J: TRBJ2-7
DNA: TGTGCCAGCAGCTCCCCTAGGGAGGACCTCTCCTACGAGCAGTACTTC
CDR3: CASSSPREDLSYEQYF

size: .
D: TRBD1
V: TRBV7-8
J: TRBJ1-2
DNA: TGTGCCAGCAGCTTACAGGGGGATCAACCCTATGGCTACACCTTC
CDR3: CASSLQGDQPYGYTF

size: .
D: .
V: TRBV5-5
J: TRBJ1-1
DNA: TGTGCCAGCAGCTTGGGACCCAGGGCAGGCCCCATGAACACTGAAGCTTTCTTT
CDR3: CASSLGPRAGPMNTEAFF

size: few
D: .
V: TRBV12-3/TRBV12-4
J: TRBJ2-5
DNA: TGTGCCAGCACCGGCGGTCTGAGAAAAGAGACCCAGTACTTC
CDR3: CASTGGLRKETQYF

size: few
D: .
V: TRBV7-2
J: TRBJ1-2
DNA: TGTGCCAGCAGCCCCCGGATGGTTGGCTACACCTTC
CDR3: CASSPRMVGYTF

size: .
D: .
V: TRBV29-1
J: TRBJ1-3
DNA: TGCAGCGTCGTAGACGGATACTCTGGAAACACCATATATTTT
CDR3: CSVVDGYSGNTIYF

size: few
D: .
V: TRBV12-5
J: TRBJ1-2
DNA: TGTGCTAGTGGTTTTGAGGGCGGGGGGCAGAGTTATGGCTACACCTTC
CDR3: CASGFEGGGQSYGYTF

size: .
D: .
V: TRBV6-1
J: TRBJ1-2
DNA: TGTGCCAGCAGTGAATGGGGAGCTAACTATGGCTACACCTTC
CDR3: CASSEWGANYGYTF

size: .
D: TRBD2
V: TRBV7-6
J: TRBJ2-7
DNA: TGTGCCAGCAGCGGGATAGCGGGGGGGTTCGAGCAGTACTTC
CDR3: CASSGIAGGFEQYF

size: .
D: .
V: TRBV2
J: TRBJ2-5
DNA: TGTGCCAGCAACCGGGATCAAGAGACCCAGTACTTC
CDR3: CASNRDQETQYF

size: .
D: .
V: TRBV28
J: TRBJ2-7
DNA: TGTGCCAGCAGTCCCTTCACCGGTGACTACGAGCAGTACTTC
CDR3: CASSPFTGDYEQYF

size: few
D: .
V: TRBV20-1
J: TRBJ2-7
DNA: TGCAGCGCTGATAAAAGCGGCTACGAGCAGTACTTC
CDR3: CSADKSGYEQYF

size: .
D: .
V: TRBV12-3/TRBV12-4
J: TRBJ2-1
DNA: TGTGCCAGCAGTTTACTGGTAGGGATCCTCAATGAGCAGTTCTTC
CDR3: CASSLLVGILNEQFF

size: .
D: .
V: TRBV20-1
J: TRBJ2-3
DNA: TGCAGTGCTAGGCCGGGGTCTACTAGCACAGATACGCAGTATTTT
CDR3: CSARPGSTSTDTQYF

size: few
D: .
V: TRBV7-9
J: TRBJ2-1
DNA: TGTGCCAGCAGCTTACCGGGAGTCGGGGATGAGCAGTTCTTC
CDR3: CASSLPGVGDEQFF

size: .
D: .
V: TRBV30
J: TRBJ1-2
DNA: TGTGCCTGGAGTGGTCCTCCGACCGGGACATCCTATGGCTACACCTTC
CDR3: CAWSGPPTGTSYGYTF

size: .
D: TRBD2
V: TRBV12-3/TRBV12-4
J: TRBJ2-1
DNA: TGTGCCAGCAGTTTAGCCCTAGCGGGGGGGGTTGAGCAGTTCTTC
CDR3: CASSLALAGGVEQFF

size: .
D: .
V: TRBV27
J: TRBJ1-2
DNA: TGTGCCAGCAGTTTCGGCCGGGACCGCAGTGGCTACACCTTC
CDR3: CASSFGRDRSGYTF

size: .
D: .
V: TRBV7-2
J: TRBJ2-5
DNA: TGTGCCAGCAGCCCCGACGGGGGACAAGAGACCCAGTACTTC
CDR3: CASSPDGGQETQYF

size: once
D: TRBD2
V: TRBV9
J: TRBJ2-3
DNA: TGTGCCAGCAGAGTACTAGCGGAAGACACAGATACGCAGTATTTT
CDR3: CASRVLAEDTDTQYF

size: few
D: .
V: TRBV7-9
J: TRBJ2-1
DNA: TGTGCCAGCAGCCACCGGGGGACTTCTTCAAACCAGTTCTTC
CDR3: CASSHRGTSSNQFF

size: .
D: .
V: TRBV5-1
J: TRBJ1-3
DNA: TGCGCCAGCGGAACAGGAACCTCTGGAAACACCATATATTTT
CDR3: CASGTGTSGNTIYF

size: .
D: .
V: TRBV6-6
J: TRBJ2-3
DNA: TGTGCCAGCAGTTACTCGACAATCGACAGGTCCTTCACGCAGTATTTT
CDR3: CASSYSTIDRSFTQYF

size: few
D: .
V: TRBV20-1
J: TRBJ2-7
DNA: TGCAGTGCTCGACAAAGGGGCAGGGGCCACTACGAGCAGTACTTC
CDR3: CSARQRGRGHYEQYF